This T cell receptor beta chain was sequenced during a study of OX40 agonist ivuxolimab in advanced cancers. Study at large: At approximately 80% male, the cohort had a mean age of approximately 60 years, ranging from about 20 to 80.

Clones were sequenced by immunoSEQ multiplex PCR, and TCRdb holds only the in-frame ones, with some missing. Among approximately 18,000 clones, 67% were seen once, and the ten largest hold roughly 20%. It was autoimmune disease history or systemic immunosuppression that excluded patients. This clonotype was obtained from an adult with an advanced solid tumor such as melanoma, head and neck, liver or kidney cancer. The starting material was CD4+ or CD8+ T cells sorted from blood, obtained in a trial of the OX40 agonist ivuxolimab.

CDR3 sequence reads: CASSQDRGSGNEQFF. In DNA, the CDR3 is TGCGCCAGCAGCCAAGATCGTGGGAGCGGGAATGAGCAGTTCTTC. The V gene is TRBV4-1, the J gene TRBJ2-1; possibly TRBD2 for D (6 bases). V gave up 0 bases and J gave up 7 bases, with 13 bases separating them. CDR1 MGHRA and CDR2 YSYEKL come from the germline V gene. This CDR3 has 15 amino acids.